What follows describes a single T cell receptor (beta chain). As yet, its antigen is unknown. This sample is drawn from a study of CD8+CD57+ T cells in acquired aplastic anemia. The study, taken as a whole, reports: The number of CD8+ CDR3 sequences shared by patients and controls was approximately 28. Statistical testing detected no significant gap in CD8+ Simpson's diversity between patients and controls.

Genomic DNA served as template for TCR beta VDJ and CDR3 profiling. MiXCR, run by TCRdb on the reads, gives a single entry per CDR3 protein. The sample lists 150,000 to 200,000 distinct CDR3 sequences, approximately 44% seen once, with under 3.5% in the top ten. This CDR3 has 15 residues. V was clipped by 6 bases and J by 2 bases; unmatched bases: 7. Germline V gene sequence: CDR1 MNHEY, CDR2 SMNVEV (reference sequence). Patients who underwent sequencing had shown CD8+CD57+ cell expansion by flow cytometry. At the time of blood sampling, patients had not yet received any therapy. Sequenced: sorted CD4+, CD8+, or CD8+CD57+ T cells (not recorded which) from PBMCs. The receptor was derived from a human donor with aplastic anemia. The chain couples TRBV27 to TRBJ2-1; TRBD1 aligns across 7 bases. CDR3 amino acids: CASRIDRATYNEQFF. The CDR3, as DNA: TGTGCCAGCAGAATAGACAGGGCCACCTACAATGAGCAGTTCTTC.